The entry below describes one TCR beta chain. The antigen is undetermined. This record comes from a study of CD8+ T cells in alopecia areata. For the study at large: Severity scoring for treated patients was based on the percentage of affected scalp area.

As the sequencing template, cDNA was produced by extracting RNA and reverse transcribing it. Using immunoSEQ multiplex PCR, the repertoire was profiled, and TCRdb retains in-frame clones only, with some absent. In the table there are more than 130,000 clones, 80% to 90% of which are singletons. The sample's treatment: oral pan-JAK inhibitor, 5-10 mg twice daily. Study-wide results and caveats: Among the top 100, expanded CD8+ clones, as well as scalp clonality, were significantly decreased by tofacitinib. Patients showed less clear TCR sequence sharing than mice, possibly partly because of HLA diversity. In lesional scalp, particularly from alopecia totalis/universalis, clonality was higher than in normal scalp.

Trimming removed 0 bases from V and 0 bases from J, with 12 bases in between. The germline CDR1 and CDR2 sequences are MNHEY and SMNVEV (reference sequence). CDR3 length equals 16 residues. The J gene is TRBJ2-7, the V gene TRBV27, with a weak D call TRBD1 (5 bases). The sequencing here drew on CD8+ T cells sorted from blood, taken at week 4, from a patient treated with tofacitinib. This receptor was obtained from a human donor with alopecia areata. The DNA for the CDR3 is TGTGCCAGCAGTTTATCGTGGGGCCTTAGCTCCTACGAGCAGTACTTC. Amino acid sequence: CASSLSWGLSSYEQYF.